This paragraph covers one TCR beta chain sequence. Antigen: not known. Trimming pared 6 bases from V and 6 bases from J, leaving 11 bases between. Per germline, CDR1 MNHNS and CDR2 SASEGT. This CDR3 is built from 12 residues. The sample is drawn from a study of cytomegalovirus exposure and HLA in healthy donors. Background on the study: Within an early data release were tens of millions of unique TCRs drawn from HLA-typed donors. Broader study findings: With DRB1 most and HLA-C fewest, TCR association rates differed between HLA loci in a later analysis.

60 Vbeta and 13 Jbeta primers were used in PCR. This table comes from immunoSEQ multiplex PCR, and its TCRdb copy is limited to in-frame clones, with some not included. Of around 100,000 clones listed, approximately 80% are singletons. The chain recombines TRBV6-1 with TRBJ1-2, with a weak D call TRBD1 (6 bases). Sequencing was performed on PBMCs. This TCR came from a female donor in good health and CMV-seropositive. CDR3 amino acids: CASRGQIDGYTF. The CDR3 nucleotides are TGTGCCAGCAGAGGACAGATAGATGGCTACACCTTC.